This is a list of T cell receptor beta chains from one sample in a study of blood T cell repertoires in COVID-19. Sequenced by immunoSEQ multiplex PCR; TCRdb stores in-frame clones only, minus some. The repertoire holds more than 85,000 clones, with roughly 85% as singletons. Sequenced input: PBMCs or T cells enriched from blood (not recorded which). These receptors originate from a woman aged 45-65 years who had recovered from COVID-19. The conserved cysteine and the conserved F or W are not part of the CDR3 here. Each record gives: D gene, clone size, V gene, CDR3 protein. A D gene is named only where the DNA matches it firmly. Rows give clone size only sometimes, using once, few, many, or a class for an expanded clone.

TRBD1 | NA | TRBV28 | ASTRQGRYGYT
NA | NA | TRBV6-5 | ASTKEMNTEAF
NA | NA | TRBV6-1 | ASSELAEQF
TRBD1 | once | TRBV7-2 | ASSLAATGVDIQY
NA | NA | TRBV10-1 | ASSDRRGRGNEQF
NA | NA | TRBV7-2 | ASTRGGAAYEQY
NA | NA | TRBV7-2 | ASSLAAPLSYGYT
NA | NA | TRBV5-6 | ASSFGQRETQY
NA | NA | TRBV28 | ASRAQDAPGFTGGYT
NA | NA | TRBV19 | ASSIRMWAYYEQY
NA | NA | TRBV24-1 | ATSDFSGGRDTQY
NA | NA | TRBV27 | ASSWGDKNIQY
TRBD1 | NA | TRBV15 | ATSRDGPSRTGKNEKLF
NA | NA | TRBV18 | ASSPRREGSPLH
NA | NA | TRBV5-1 | ASNPGRGPSTDTQY